What follows describes a single TCR beta chain. Its target is not known. Clones were read by immunoSEQ multiplex PCR, and TCRdb kept only the in-frame ones, dropping some. The repertoire consists of about 26,000 clones, with more than 75% occurring once and the leading ten covering 0.65% to 0.75%. The data belong to a study of graft-versus-host responses after intestinal transplantation. Study-level findings and limits: The authors found GvH clones in recipient marrow, some appearing first in ileum or blood.

Here the sequenced sample was unstimulated CD4+ T cells sorted from spleen or lymph node cells, taken before intestinal transplant. The receptor was derived from a human donor who received an intestinal transplant.

The CDR3 bases are TGTGCCAGCAGTGACCGGACGGACTACACTGAAGCTTTCTTT. Amino acids: CASSDRTDYTEAFF. This chain joins TRBV6-4 and TRBJ1-1, with D unresolved. Trimming cost V 2 bases and J 3 bases, with 10 bases left between them. CDR3 size: 14 residues. Germline CDR1 MRHNA, CDR2 SNTAGT.